These 17 T cell receptor beta chains originate from one sample sequenced in a study of cytomegalovirus exposure and HLA in healthy donors. Vbeta (60) and Jbeta (13) primers were used in the PCR. Clones were read by immunoSEQ multiplex PCR, and TCRdb kept only the in-frame ones, dropping some. The repertoire includes 170,000 or so clones, roughly 80% of them detected once, and 6% to 7.5% sits in the top ten. Sequenced material: PBMCs. All receptors come from a man younger than 45 in good health and CMV-seropositive.

The chain recombines TRBV4-1 with TRBJ2-7; the D gene is possibly TRBD2 (8 bases). The germline gives CDR1 MGHRA, CDR2 YSYEKL. This CDR3 has 18 amino acids. Deletions cut 11 bases from V and 1 base from J, with 30 bases between. As DNA, the CDR3 is TGCGCCCTGCATCAGCGGGGGAGATACAGGGGAACTTCCTACGAGCAGTACTTC. Its translation is CALHQRGRYRGTSYEQYF.

V usage is TRBV25-1 and J usage is TRBJ1-3; a weak D match, TRBD1 (6 bases). Looked up from germline, CDR1 is MGHDK and CDR2 is SYGVNS. The CDR3 is 14 amino acids. V was clipped by 3 bases and J by 4 bases, with 10 bases between them. The CDR3 here is CASSDAGTGNTIYF. DNA of the CDR3: TGTGCCAGCAGTGACGCCGGGACAGGAAACACCATATATTTT.

This clone appeared once. The CDR3 DNA reads TGTGCCAGCAGCAAGACTAGCGGGGATTCAGATACGCAGTATTTT. This codes for CASSKTSGDSDTQYF. V is TRBV7-9 and J is TRBJ2-3; 11 nucleotides line up with TRBD2. CDR1 is SEHNR, CDR2 FQNEAQ, per germline (reference sequence). The CDR3 consists of 15 residues. V shed 5 bases and J 4 bases; nucleotides not matched to a gene: 5.

The chain employs TRBV14 and TRBJ1-1; 9 positions agree with TRBD1. The V gene end was trimmed by 3 bases and the J gene end by 5 bases; junction bases not matched to a gene: 7. CDR3 length equals 15 residues. Germline lookup yields CDR1 SGHDN and CDR2 FVKESK. CDR3 sequence reads: CASSHLGQGRTEAFF. The CDR3 DNA is TGTGCCAGCAGCCATCTAGGACAGGGGAGAACTGAAGCTTTCTTT.

V is TRBV25-1 and J is TRBJ1-2, with a tentative D call TRBD1 (5 bases). Germline CDR1 MGHDK, CDR2 SYGVNS. This CDR3 spans 15 amino acids. Trimming took off 1 base at V and 6 bases at J, with 15 bases between the two ends. This CDR3 is CASSEWGGDEDGYTF. CDR3 in DNA: TGTGCCAGCAGTGAATGGGGGGGAGACGAGGATGGCTACACCTTC.

V and J are TRBV7-2 and TRBJ2-5; TRBD1 agrees at 7 bases. Germline lookup yields CDR1 SGHTA and CDR2 FQGNSA. CDR3 length: 14 residues. Trimming at V came to 5 bases and at J to 4 bases, leaving 7 bases not matched to a gene. The CDR3 protein is CASSPRTGPETQYF. For the CDR3, the DNA is TGTGCCAGCAGCCCCCGGACAGGTCCAGAGACCCAGTACTTC.

The V and J genes are TRBV27 and TRBJ1-5; D is perhaps TRBD1 (5 bases). V was trimmed by 0 bases and J by 8 bases, leaving 17 bases between them. The CDR3 covers 16 residues. Germline V gene lookup returns CDR1 MNHEY and CDR2 SMNVEV (reference sequence). DNA for the CDR3: TGTGCCAGCAGTTTATCTTCTACAGGTACCAGGGAGCCCCAGCATTTT. This codes for CASSLSSTGTREPQHF.

The chain links TRBV6-1 to TRBJ2-7; 10 bases match TRBD2. V lost 1 base and J lost 4; bases outside the gene matches: 4. The V gene's germline CDR1 is MNHNS and CDR2 SASEGT. This CDR3 has 15 amino acids. As DNA, the CDR3 is TGTGCCAGCAGTGAAGGCCTAGCGGGAGTTTACGAGCAGTACTTC. Its translation is CASSEGLAGVYEQYF.

This chain joins TRBV4-1 and TRBJ2-7; 9 nucleotides align to TRBD2. CDR3 length equals 17 residues. V lost 0 bases and J lost 4; bases outside the gene matches: 10. In germline, CDR1 is MGHRA, CDR2 YSYEKL. The CDR3 DNA is TGCGCCAGCAGCCAAGATATAAGCGGGGGGAATCGGTACGAGCAGTACTTC. This gives the protein CASSQDISGGNRYEQYF.

V is TRBV11-3 and J is TRBJ2-3; possibly TRBD2 for D (7 bases). The germline CDR1 and CDR2 sequences are SGHNT and YENEEA. V shed 1 base and J shed 5 bases, with 13 bases lying between them. CDR3 length: 15 amino acids. CDR3 in DNA: TGTGCCAGCAGCTTAGGGGGGGGCGATCTAGATACGCAGTATTTT. Amino acids: CASSLGGGDLDTQYF.

This clone was detected only once. This chain connects TRBV19 to TRBJ2-2; 10 positions agree with TRBD1. The ends lost 3 bases at V and 7 bases at J; junction bases unmatched: 5. The CDR3 is 15 residues long. CDR1 is LNHDA, CDR2 SQIVND, per germline (reference sequence). The CDR3 DNA reads as TGTGCCAGTAGTATCCGACAGGGGGCAATCGGGGAGCTGTTTTTT. Translation gives CASSIRQGAIGELFF.

The chain couples TRBV7-2 to TRBJ1-1, with 7 bases identical to TRBD1. V trimming: 5 bases; J trimming: 6 bases; junction bases outside the gene matches: 15. From germline, CDR1 is SGHTA and CDR2 FQGNSA. CDR3 size: 16 residues. This chain's CDR3 is CASSTIPGGRTAEAFF. Written as DNA, the CDR3 is TGTGCCAGCAGCACGATCCCAGGGGGGAGGACGGCTGAAGCTTTCTTT.

The chain links TRBV4-1 to TRBJ2-1; possible D gene TRBD1, 5 bases. There are 16 residues in the CDR3. The V gene lost 7 bases and the J gene lost 0 bases, with 16 bases spanning the gap. CDR1 MGHRA and CDR2 YSYEKL come from the germline V gene. The CDR3 DNA reads TGCGCCAGCAACACTCCAGGGTCCAGCTCCTACAATGAGCAGTTCTTC. Its translation is CASNTPGSSSYNEQFF.

The V gene is TRBV5-4, the J gene TRBJ2-3; 10 bases line up with TRBD2. With V trimmed by 1 base and J by 4 bases, 6 bases remained unmatched. This CDR3 spans 16 amino acids. Germline values: CDR1 SGHNT, CDR2 YYREEE (reference sequence). The CDR3 sequence is CASSLYSGGRADTQYF. DNA for the CDR3: TGTGCCAGCAGCTTGTATAGCGGGGGGAGGGCAGATACGCAGTATTTT.

The genes are TRBV2 and TRBJ1-5; the match to TRBD1 covers 10 bases. Per germline, CDR1 SNHLY and CDR2 FYNNEI. CDR3 length: 16 amino acids. Trimming removed 2 bases from V and 4 bases from J; junction bases left unmatched: 5. The DNA for the CDR3 is TGTGCCAGCAGTGAATTGATGGGACAGGGGAATCAGCCCCAGCATTTT. Encoded protein: CASSELMGQGNQPQHF.

The gene calls are TRBV27 and TRBJ1-1, with 8 positions matching TRBD1. Germline V gives CDR1 MNHEY, CDR2 SMNVEV (reference sequence). The CDR3 is 16 amino acids. The V gene end was trimmed by 5 bases and the J gene end by 1 base; junction bases not matched to a gene: 9. CDR3 DNA sequence: TGTGCCAGCAGTACCGTGGACAGGGTGAAGAACACTGAAGCTTTCTTT. As protein: CASSTVDRVKNTEAFF.

The V call is TRBV19, the J call TRBJ2-1; 8 bases are shared with TRBD2. This CDR3 contains 12 residues. The germline V gene encodes CDR1 LNHDA and CDR2 SQIVND (reference sequence). The V gene end was trimmed by 6 bases and the J gene end by 10 bases; junction bases not matched to a gene: 5. The CDR3 bases are TGTGCCAGTAGCGGGGGGGCTTTGGAGCAGTTCTTC. Protein sequence: CASSGGALEQFF. Complete variable domain (other parts from reference TRBV19 and TRBJ2-1): DGGITQSPKYLFRKEGQNVTLSCEQNLNHDAMYWYRQDPGQGLRLIYYSQIVNDFQKGDIAEGYSVSREKKESFPLTVTSAQKNPTAFYLCASSGGALEQFFGPGTRLTVL.